This entry is about one TCR beta chain. No antigen is known for it. This record comes from a study of T cell responses to AZD1222 COVID-19 vaccine. Study-level results: The peak T cell response came first, and repertoires were sampled only after it. Donors, mostly white British, included more females; clonal diversity was possibly underestimated.

Assay: immunoSEQ multiplex PCR; the TCRdb copy retains only in-frame clones and omits some. This sample carries some 97,000 clones, more than 70% of them seen once, and the ten largest clones take 4% to 4.5%. The sample was peripheral blood, taken on day 0 of MenACWY control vaccination. The source of this sequence is an adult in good health.

The CDR3 here is CASSGTGGAWYGYTF. In DNA form, the CDR3 reads TGTGCCAGTAGTGGGACAGGGGGCGCTTGGTACGGCTACACCTTC. V usage is TRBV19 and J usage is TRBJ1-2, with 12 positions matching TRBD1. V lost 5 bases to trimming and J lost 8 bases; unmatched junction nucleotides: 9. The germline V gene encodes CDR1 LNHDA and CDR2 SQIVND (reference sequence). This CDR3 comprises 15 residues. Filled out from reference TRBV19 and TRBJ1-2, the complete variable domain reads DGGITQSPKYLFRKEGQNVTLSCEQNLNHDAMYWYRQDPGQGLRLIYYSQIVNDFQKGDIAEGYSVSREKKESFPLTVTSAQKNPTAFYLCASSGTGGAWYGYTFGSGTRLTVV.